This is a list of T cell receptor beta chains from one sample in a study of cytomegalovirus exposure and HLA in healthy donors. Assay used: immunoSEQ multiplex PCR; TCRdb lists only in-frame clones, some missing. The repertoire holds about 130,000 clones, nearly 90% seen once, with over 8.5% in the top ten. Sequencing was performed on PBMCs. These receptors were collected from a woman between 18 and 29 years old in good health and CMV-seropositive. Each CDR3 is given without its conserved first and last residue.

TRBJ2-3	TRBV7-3	ASSLTELAGQQY
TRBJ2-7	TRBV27	ASGGPYEQY
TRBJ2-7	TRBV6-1	ASSEALYSTYEQY
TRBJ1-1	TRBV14	ASSQDGTGPNTEAF
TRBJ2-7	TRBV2	ASRGDEQY
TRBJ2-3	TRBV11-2	ASSLGRGEVTQY
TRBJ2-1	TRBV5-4	ASSLPGLAVSHSSYNEQF
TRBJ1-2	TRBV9	ASSVGTGDYGYT
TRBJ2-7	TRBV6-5	ASSRRQVYEQY
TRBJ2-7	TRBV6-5	ASSAGTGVYEQY
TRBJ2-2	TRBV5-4	ASSPPGTGELF
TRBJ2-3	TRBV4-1	ASSQADAGITDTQY
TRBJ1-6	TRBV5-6	ASSAADWKGRIYNSPLH
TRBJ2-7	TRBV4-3	ASSQDRGHYEQY
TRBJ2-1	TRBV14	ASSQTGFLYNEQF
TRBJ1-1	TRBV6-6	ASSAPQQFSTEAF
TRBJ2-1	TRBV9	ASSPGIRGSYNEQF
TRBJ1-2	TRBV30	AWSASRGGYGYT
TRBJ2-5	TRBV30	AWSVAGKETQY
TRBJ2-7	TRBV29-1	SVQLGLAGREQY
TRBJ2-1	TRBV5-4	ASSLAVTSGGDEQF
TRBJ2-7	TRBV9	ASSVVSGAHEQY